This T cell receptor beta chain was sequenced during a study of shared clonotypes between healthy human individuals. The method was immunoSEQ multiplex PCR; TCRdb's version includes in-frame clones alone and lacks a portion of them. This sample has a few million clones, with about 92% found just once. The length of the CDR3 is 16 residues. Germline CDR1 SGHTA, CDR2 FQGTGA. With 4 bases removed from V and 1 base from J, the gap between germline ends came to 16 bases. The chain links TRBV7-3 to TRBJ1-2; D remains unclear. Sequenced: naive CD4+ T cells from PBMCs. Subset described: CD45RA+ positively selected. The sequence came from a man between 18 and 35 years old in good health. Some clones in this sample may be carry-over from other donors' samples. CDR3 residues: CASSSMKQQFNYGYTF. As DNA, the CDR3 is TGTGCCAGCAGCTCCATGAAGCAGCAGTTTAACTATGGCTACACCTTC.